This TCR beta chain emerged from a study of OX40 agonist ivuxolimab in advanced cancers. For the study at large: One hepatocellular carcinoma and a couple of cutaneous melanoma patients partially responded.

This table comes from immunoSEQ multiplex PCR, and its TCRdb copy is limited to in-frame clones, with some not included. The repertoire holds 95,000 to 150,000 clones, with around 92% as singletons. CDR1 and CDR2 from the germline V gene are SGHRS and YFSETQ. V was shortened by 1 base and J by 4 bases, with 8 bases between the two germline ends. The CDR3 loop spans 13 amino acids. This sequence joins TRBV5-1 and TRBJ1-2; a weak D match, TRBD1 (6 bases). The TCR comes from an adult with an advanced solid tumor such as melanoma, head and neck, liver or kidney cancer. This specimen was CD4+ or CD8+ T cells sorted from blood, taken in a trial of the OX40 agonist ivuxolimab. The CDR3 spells CASSLRGAYGYTF. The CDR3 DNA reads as TGCGCCAGCAGCTTGCGGGGGGCCTATGGCTACACCTTC.